Below, 7 T cell receptor beta chains from the same sample are listed, as sequenced in a study of Graves' ophthalmopathy and Graves' hyperthyroidism (dated by TCRdb to 2017 to 2018). Sequencing used an Illumina HiSeq 2000. TCR beta CDR3 regions were amplified from RNA transcripts for repertoire sequencing. HTBI primers and the Qiagen OneStep RT-PCR kit were used in a first-round RT-PCR, which was followed by a second-round multiplex PCR, size selection and purification. In TCRdb, the public reads were trimmed at Q25 with fastp and aligned with MiXCR, with productive beta chains retained. Identical CDR3 protein sequences are pooled into one entry, listed with their most common genes and DNA. The sample table holds about 480,000 distinct CDR3 sequences, of which about an eighth were seen once. Over 8% of the sample goes to the ten largest clones. Input material: blood. These receptors came from a woman aged 25 to 39 with Graves' ophthalmopathy. Donor details come from another sample of the same person, matched by shared clones.

Turning to this clonotype: A much bigger clone sits one base away, suggesting this may be a read error. Since no conserved phenylalanine or tryptophan closes the CDR3, a read error is the likely cause. This chain links TRBV10-1 with TRBJ2-5, with 8 bases aligning to TRBD2. The CDR3 consists of 15 residues. V was clipped by 3 bases and J by 2 bases; unmatched bases: 5. Germline CDR1 WNHNN, CDR2 SYGVQD (reference sequence). The CDR3 loop is CASSDGSGVQETQYY. In DNA, the CDR3 is TGCGCCAGCAGTGACGGTAGCGGGGTGCAAGAGACCCAGTACTAC.

This clonotype was picked up many times. The rearrangement uses TRBV20-1 and TRBJ2-5; possible D gene TRBD1, 5 bases. Trimming removed 4 bases from V and 5 bases from J, with 11 bases in between. This CDR3 comprises 12 residues. Germline V lookup: CDR1 DFQATT, CDR2 SNEGSKA (reference sequence). The CDR3 nucleotides are TGCAGTGCTACCAAGGGGTTGGAGACCCAGTACTTC. This translates into CSATKGLETQYF.

This chain links TRBV7-3 with TRBJ1-2, with D possibly matching TRBD1 (5 bases). Germline CDR1 reads SGHTA; CDR2 reads FQGTGA. This CDR3 has 13 residues. V was clipped by 2 bases and J by 7 bases, with 11 bases between them. CDR3 nucleotide sequence: TGTGCCAGCAGCTTAGGGGGGGAGTCTGGCTACACCTTC. Translation: CASSLGGESGYTF.

This clonotype was detected many times. This chain links TRBV15 with TRBJ1-2, with 8 bases identical to TRBD1. J was trimmed by 8 bases and V by 1 base; bases with no gene match: 9. The CDR3 runs 15 residues. Germline CDR1 LNHNV, CDR2 YYDKDF (reference sequence). DNA for the CDR3: TGTGCCACCAGCAGAGTTCGGCAGGGGGCCAGCGGCTACACCTTC. It yields the protein CATSRVRQGASGYTF.

The table lists this clonotype with many counts. The J gene is TRBJ2-5, the V gene TRBV6-5; D is undetermined. Germline loops: CDR1 MNHEY, CDR2 SVGAGI. The CDR3 is 14 amino acids. V was pared by 7 bases and J by 2 bases, with 14 bases between. In nucleotides, the CDR3 is TGTGCCAGCACTACCGTTTGGGGACAAGAGACCCAGTACTTC. Its protein product is CASTTVWGQETQYF.

This clonotype has only a few counts. V usage is TRBV20-1 and J usage is TRBJ2-2, with D possibly being TRBD1 (5 bases). CDR1 is DFQATT, CDR2 SNEGSKA, per germline (reference sequence). V lost 7 bases and J lost 1, with 13 bases in between. The CDR3 has 14 residues. CDR3 in amino acids: CSGDRGGNTGELFF. CDR3 bases: TGCAGTGGTGACAGAGGCGGGAACACCGGGGAGCTGTTTTTT.

This clonotype has a count of ten or more. The chain joins TRBV20-1 to TRBJ2-5; 11 bases are a match to TRBD2. Germline V lookup: CDR1 DFQATT, CDR2 SNEGSKA (reference sequence). V shed 3 bases and J 2 bases; nucleotides not matched to a gene: 8. The CDR3 runs to 16 residues. CDR3 bases: TGCAGTGCTAGCGGTAGCGGGGGGGCTGGGCAAGAGACCCAGTACTTC. This codes for CSASGSGGAGQETQYF.